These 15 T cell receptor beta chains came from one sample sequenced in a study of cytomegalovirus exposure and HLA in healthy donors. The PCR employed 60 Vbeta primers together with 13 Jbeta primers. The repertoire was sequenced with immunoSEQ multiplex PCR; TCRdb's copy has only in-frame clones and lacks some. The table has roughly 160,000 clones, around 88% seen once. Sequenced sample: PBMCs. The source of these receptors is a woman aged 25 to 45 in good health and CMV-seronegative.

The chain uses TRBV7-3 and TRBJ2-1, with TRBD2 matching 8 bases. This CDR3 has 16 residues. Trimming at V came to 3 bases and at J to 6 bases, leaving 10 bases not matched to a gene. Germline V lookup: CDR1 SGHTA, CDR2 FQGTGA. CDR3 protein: CASSFSSGGYGNEQFF. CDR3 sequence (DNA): TGTGCCAGCAGCTTCTCAAGCGGGGGTTATGGCAATGAGCAGTTCTTC.

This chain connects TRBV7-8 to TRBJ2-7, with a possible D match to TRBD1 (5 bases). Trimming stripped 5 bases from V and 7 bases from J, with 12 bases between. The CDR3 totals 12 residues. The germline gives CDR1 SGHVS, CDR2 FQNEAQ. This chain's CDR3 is CASSLGLREQYF. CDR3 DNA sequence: TGTGCCAGCAGCCTGGGGCTGAGGGAGCAGTACTTC. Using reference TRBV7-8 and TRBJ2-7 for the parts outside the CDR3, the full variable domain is GAGVSQSPRYKVAKRGQDVALRCDPISGHVSLFWYQQALGQGPEFLTYFQNEAQLDKSGLPSDRFFAERPEGSVSTLKIQRTQQEDSAVYLCASSLGLREQYFGPGTRLTVT.

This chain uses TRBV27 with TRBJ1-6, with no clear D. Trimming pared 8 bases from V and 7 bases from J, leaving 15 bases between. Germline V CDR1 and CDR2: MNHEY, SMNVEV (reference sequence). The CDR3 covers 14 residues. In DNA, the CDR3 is TGTGCCAGCGGGTTTTCGCGGGGAAATTCACCCCTCCACTTT. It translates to CASGFSRGNSPLHF.

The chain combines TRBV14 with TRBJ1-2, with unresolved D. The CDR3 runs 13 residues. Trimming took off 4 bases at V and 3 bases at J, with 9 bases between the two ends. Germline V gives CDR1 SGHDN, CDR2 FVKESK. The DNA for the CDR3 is TGTGCCAGCAGCCCAGCTCGGGACTATGGCTACACCTTC. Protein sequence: CASSPARDYGYTF.

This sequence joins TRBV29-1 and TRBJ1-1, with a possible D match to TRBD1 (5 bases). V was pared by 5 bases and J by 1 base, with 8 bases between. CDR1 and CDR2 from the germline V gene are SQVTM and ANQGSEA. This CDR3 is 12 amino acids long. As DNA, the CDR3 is TGCAGCGTTCAAACAGGGAACACTGAAGCTTTCTTT. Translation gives CSVQTGNTEAFF.

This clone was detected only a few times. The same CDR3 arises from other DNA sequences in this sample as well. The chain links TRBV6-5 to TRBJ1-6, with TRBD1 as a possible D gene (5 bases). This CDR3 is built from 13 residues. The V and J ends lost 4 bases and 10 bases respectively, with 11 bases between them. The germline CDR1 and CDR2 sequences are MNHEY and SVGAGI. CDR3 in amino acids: CASSLTEFSPLHF. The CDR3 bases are TGTGCCAGCAGTTTGACAGAATTCTCACCCCTCCACTTT.

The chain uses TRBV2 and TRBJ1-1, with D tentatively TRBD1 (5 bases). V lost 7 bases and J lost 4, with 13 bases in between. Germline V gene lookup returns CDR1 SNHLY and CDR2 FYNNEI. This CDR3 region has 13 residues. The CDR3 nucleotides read TGTGCCAGCACTAAACTCCAGGGCACTGAAGCTTTCTTT. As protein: CASTKLQGTEAFF.

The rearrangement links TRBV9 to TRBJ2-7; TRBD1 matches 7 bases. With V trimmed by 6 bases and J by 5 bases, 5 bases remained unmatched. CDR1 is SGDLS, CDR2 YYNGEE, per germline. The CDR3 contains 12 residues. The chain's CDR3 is CASTPDRNEQYF. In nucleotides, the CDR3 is TGTGCCAGCACCCCGGACAGGAACGAGCAGTACTTC. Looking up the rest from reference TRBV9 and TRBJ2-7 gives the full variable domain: DSGVTQTPKHLITATGQRVTLRCSPRSGDLSVYWYQQSLDQGLQFLIQYYNGEERAKGNILERFSAQQFPDLHSELNLSSLELGDSALYFCASTPDRNEQYFGPGTRLTVT.

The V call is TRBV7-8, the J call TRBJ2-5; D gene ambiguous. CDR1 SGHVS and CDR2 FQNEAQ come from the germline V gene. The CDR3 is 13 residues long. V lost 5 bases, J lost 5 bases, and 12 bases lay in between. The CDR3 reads CASSIIHGETQYF. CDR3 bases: TGTGCCAGCAGCATCATTCACGGGGAGACCCAGTACTTC.

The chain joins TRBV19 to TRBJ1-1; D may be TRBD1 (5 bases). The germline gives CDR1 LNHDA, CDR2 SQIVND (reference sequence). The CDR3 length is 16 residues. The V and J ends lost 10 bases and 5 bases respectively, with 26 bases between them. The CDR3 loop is CATRLQDSFGRTEAFF. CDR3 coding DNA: TGTGCCACTCGTCTCCAAGACAGCTTCGGGAGGACTGAAGCTTTCTTT.

The CDR3 DNA sequence: TGTGCCAGCTCACCAAGCGTTAGTCAGCCCCAGCATTTT. This gives the protein CASSPSVSQPQHF. The chain joins TRBV18 to TRBJ1-5; D remains ambiguous. The germline V gene has CDR1 KGHSH and CDR2 LQKENI. CDR3 size: 13 residues. Trimming took 2 bases from V and 6 from J, leaving 8 bases between them.

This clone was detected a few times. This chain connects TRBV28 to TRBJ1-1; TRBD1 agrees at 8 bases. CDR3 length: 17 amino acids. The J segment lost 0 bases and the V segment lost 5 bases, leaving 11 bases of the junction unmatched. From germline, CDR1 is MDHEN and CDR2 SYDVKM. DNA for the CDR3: TGTGCCAGCAGTCCCCACAGGGGGAAGACTATGAACACTGAAGCTTTCTTT. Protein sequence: CASSPHRGKTMNTEAFF.

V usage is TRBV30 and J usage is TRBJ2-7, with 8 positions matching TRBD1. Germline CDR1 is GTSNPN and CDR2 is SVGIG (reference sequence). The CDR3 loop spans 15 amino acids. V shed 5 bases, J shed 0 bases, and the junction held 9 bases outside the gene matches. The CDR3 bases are TGTGCCTGGCATCAATCCGGGACAGGCTCCTACGAGCAGTACTTC. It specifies CAWHQSGTGSYEQYF.

Here the CDR3 reads CASSSQAGGFIEQYF. CDR3 DNA: TGTGCCAGCAGTTCCCAAGCGGGAGGTTTTATCGAGCAGTACTTC. The chain has TRBV6-5 and TRBJ2-7; 9 bases map to TRBD2. The CDR3 sequence is 15 residues long. J was trimmed by 6 bases and V by 4 bases; bases with no gene match: 10. Germline CDR1 reads MNHEY; CDR2 reads SVGAGI.

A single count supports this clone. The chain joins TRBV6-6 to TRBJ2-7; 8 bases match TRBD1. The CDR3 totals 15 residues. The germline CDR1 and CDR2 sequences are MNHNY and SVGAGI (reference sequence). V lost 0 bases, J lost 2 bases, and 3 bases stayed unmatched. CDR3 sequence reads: CASSYSGQATYEQYF. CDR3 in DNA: TGTGCCAGCAGTTACTCGGGACAGGCCACCTACGAGCAGTACTTC.